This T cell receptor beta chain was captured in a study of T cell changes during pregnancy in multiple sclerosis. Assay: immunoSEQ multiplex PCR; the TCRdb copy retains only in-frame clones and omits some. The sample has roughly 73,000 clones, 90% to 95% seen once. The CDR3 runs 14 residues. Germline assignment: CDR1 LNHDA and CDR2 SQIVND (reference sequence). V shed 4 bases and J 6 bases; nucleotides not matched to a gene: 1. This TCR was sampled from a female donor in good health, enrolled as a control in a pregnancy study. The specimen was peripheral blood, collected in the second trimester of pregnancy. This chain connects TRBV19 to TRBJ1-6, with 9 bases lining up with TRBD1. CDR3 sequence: CASSRQGGNSPLHF. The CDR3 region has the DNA TGTGCCAGTAGTAGACAGGGGGGTAATTCACCCCTCCACTTT.